This TCR beta chain appears in the sequencing data of a study of blood T cell repertoires in COVID-19 (dated by TCRdb to the early 2020s). Concerning the study at large: Collaborator samples came from the United States, Italy and Spain and covered acute and convalescent phases of COVID-19. The material from the prospective study consisted of cDNA or gDNA derived from T cells, B-cell-depleted T cells, or PBMCs. The dataset comprised deeply sampled blood TCRbeta repertoires from subjects exposed to, actively infected with, or recovered from COVID-19. The repertoires were released in a freely available public database intended as a resource for research on the immune response to SARS-CoV-2. Samples were obtained from the ongoing ImmuneRACE study (first 160 participants) and from about 1,300 subjects provided by 6 global collaborators. A de-identified subject ID, COVID-19 status, age in years and sex were almost always included in the sample metadata. HLA class I and class II types, where available, came from metadata supplied by the sample provider rather than from assay-based typing. Findings and caveats that apply to the study as a whole: How much clinical and demographic metadata was included differed by source and by participant, and the metadata was provided uncurated.

The immunoSEQ Assay, a bias-controlled multiplex PCR, was used to amplify TCRbeta CDR3 regions from genomic DNA. The study's processing was this. Nucleated cell counts per sample were estimated from amplification of reference gene primers within the assay. To quantify the absolute abundance of each unique TCRbeta CDR3 rearrangement, sequence reads were collapsed and filtered. For each sample, productive Simpson clonality was calculated as the square root of Simpson's diversity index across productive rearrangements. TCRdb took this table from immuneACCESS and kept in-frame rearrangements with V and J called. Such tables lack part of the clones; where checked against another copy, unresolved V genes explain under half of the gap, and the rest is unexplained. D and trimming come from the DNA, and the V and J calls and clone size come from that table. Within this sample are 150,000 to 250,000 clones, with about 86% of them counted one time only. In total, the top ten clones hold less than 8.5% of the sample.

CDR1 and CDR2 (SGHRS, YFSETQ) derive from the germline V gene. V and J lose 4 bases and 1 base, and a span of 14 bases separates them. Inclusive of the bounding cysteine and phenylalanine, the CDR3 is 15 residues long. Solely the CDR3 DNA is kept, with 45 bases framed from the first base. Participants in the prospective study were aged about 18 to 95 years, lived in over 20 United States geographic areas, and enrolled through a virtual design. To assign participants to cohorts, the prospective study relied on clinical history that participants themselves reported in a screening survey and a study questionnaire. Recovered participants in ImmuneRACE Cohort 3 were defined by two consecutive negative NP/OP PCR tests, clearance by a healthcare professional, or resolution of symptoms. In the prospective study, whole blood, serum and a nasopharyngeal or oropharyngeal swab were collected from each participant by mobile phlebotomists. Participants in the prospective study had the option to provide additional blood draws and questionnaires over an approximately two-month period. Blood samples from the prospective study were shipped frozen or at room temperature prior to DNA extraction.

This clone was recorded only once. Its antigen has not been determined. No per-base quality is available; no much larger clone lies one base away. The rearrangement combines TRBV5-1 with TRBJ1-1, with TRBD1 perhaps the D gene, on 5 matching bases. This sequence was found in a man aged 35 to 55 who had recovered from COVID-19. The specimen was PBMCs or T cells enriched from blood (not recorded which). The nucleotides read TGCGCCAGCAGCGAGTTGGGCGGGGGGAACACTGAAGCTTTCTTT. It translates to CASSELGGGNTEAFF.